The 32 T cell receptor beta chains reported below all come from one sample, sequenced in a study of cytomegalovirus exposure and HLA in healthy donors. Use of 60 Vbeta and 13 Jbeta primers characterized the PCR. Assay used: immunoSEQ multiplex PCR; TCRdb lists only in-frame clones, some missing. The sample yields under 150,000 clones, approximately 80% seen once. The sample taken for sequencing was PBMCs. Receptors originate from a middle-aged woman in good health and CMV-seronegative.

The chain has TRBV5-1 and TRBJ2-7, with D possibly matching TRBD2 (5 bases). The CDR3 runs to 13 residues. Trimming left V 3 bases short and J 0 bases short, with 7 bases between. Looked up from germline, CDR1 is SGHRS and CDR2 is YFSETQ. CDR3 in DNA: TGCGCCAGCAGCTCGGGGAGCTCCTACGAGCAGTACTTC. Its translation is CASSSGSSYEQYF.

This clone has at least ten counts. The V gene is TRBV6-1, the J gene TRBJ1-2, with 9 bases matching TRBD1. Germline V CDR1 and CDR2: MNHNS, SASEGT. V gave up 1 base and J gave up 9 bases; unmatched junction bases: 6. This CDR3 has 14 amino acids. CDR3 in amino acids: CASSEEGTGMSYTF. The CDR3 DNA follows: TGTGCCAGCAGTGAAGAAGGGACAGGGATGAGCTACACCTTC.

The chain couples TRBV9 to TRBJ2-7; tentatively, D is TRBD2 (6 bases). With 4 bases removed from V and 11 bases from J, the gap between germline ends came to 16 bases. In germline, CDR1 is SGDLS, CDR2 YYNGEE. There are 12 residues in the CDR3. CDR3 loop: CASSNGSPNKYF. The CDR3 bases are TGTGCCAGCAGCAACGGGAGTCCTAATAAGTACTTC. Full variable domain (missing parts from reference TRBV9 and TRBJ2-7): DSGVTQTPKHLITATGQRVTLRCSPRSGDLSVYWYQQSLDQGLQFLIQYYNGEERAKGNILERFSAQQFPDLHSELNLSSLELGDSALYFCASSNGSPNKYFGPGTRLTVT.

The chain couples TRBV6-6 to TRBJ2-7; tentatively, D is TRBD1 (6 bases). CDR1 is MNHNY, CDR2 SVGAGI, per germline (reference sequence). CDR3 length equals 12 residues. V was cut by 7 bases and J by 0 bases, with 7 bases left in between. The CDR3 coding sequence is TGTGCCAGCATGGACAGCTCCTACGAGCAGTACTTC. It translates to CASMDSSYEQYF.

The gene calls are TRBV27 and TRBJ2-2; TRBD2 aligns across 10 bases. Germline values: CDR1 MNHEY, CDR2 SMNVEV (reference sequence). CDR3 size: 19 residues. V was clipped by 2 bases and J by 1 base; unmatched bases: 10. The CDR3 DNA reads TGTGCCAGCAGTTTACGTGGGCTAGCGGGGGCCCTGAACACCGGGGAGCTGTTTTTT. It codes for CASSLRGLAGALNTGELFF.

The chain combines TRBV6-1 with TRBJ2-5; the D gene is possibly TRBD1 (7 bases). Per germline, CDR1 MNHNS and CDR2 SASEGT. With 0 bases removed from V and 7 bases from J, the gap between germline ends came to 15 bases. This CDR3 is built from 15 residues. The CDR3 loop reads CASSEAQGGVGTQYF. In nucleotides, the CDR3 is TGTGCCAGCAGTGAAGCCCAGGGGGGCGTGGGGACCCAGTACTTC.

The rearrangement uses TRBV6-5 and TRBJ1-2; 7 bases match TRBD1. The ends lost 2 bases at V and 8 bases at J; junction bases unmatched: 5. The CDR3 totals 13 residues. The germline V gene encodes CDR1 MNHEY and CDR2 SVGAGI. The CDR3 nucleotides read TGTGCCAGCAGTTACCTAGGGGGCTCGGGCTACACCTTC. Its protein is CASSYLGGSGYTF.

This clone was picked up a small number of times. The chain is built from TRBV5-6 and TRBJ1-1; 9 bases match TRBD1. Germline V gene data show CDR1 as SGHDT and CDR2 as YYEEEE. J gave up 6 bases and V 4 bases, and 10 bases lay outside the gene matches. This CDR3 contains 15 residues. CDR3 loop: CASSRRDRDLPEAFF. In DNA, the CDR3 is TGTGCCAGCAGCCGCAGGGACAGGGATCTTCCTGAAGCTTTCTTT.

The gene calls are TRBV5-1 and TRBJ2-4, with 7 bases matching TRBD2. The germline CDR1 and CDR2 sequences are SGHRS and YFSETQ. Germline trimming cut 4 bases from V and 1 base from J; bases unmatched to any gene: 2. This CDR3 contains 14 residues. The CDR3, as DNA: TGCGCCAGCAGCCCCGGGGGGGCCAAAAACATTCAGTACTTC. Its translation is CASSPGGAKNIQYF.

The table lists this clone with a count of one. One end of the junction fails to match germline, which may point to a read error. V usage is TRBV9 and J usage is TRBJ2-7; TRBD1 is a possible D gene (6 bases). CDR3 length equals 12 residues. Germline CDR1 reads SGDLS; CDR2 reads YYNGEE. The CDR3 loop is CASSGDTGVRDF. CDR3 DNA sequence: TGTGCCAGCAGCGGGGACACCGGAGTTAGAGACTTC.

This chain connects TRBV4-2 to TRBJ1-5; 12 nucleotides match TRBD1. Germline CDR1 LGHNA, CDR2 YNFKEQ. Unmatched junction bases numbered 11, after V lost 0 bases and J lost 5 bases. There are 19 residues in the CDR3. CDR3 nucleotide sequence: TGTGCCAGCAGCCAAGATCTAAGGGGGACAGGGGGCGGGGATCAGCCCCAGCATTTT. Amino acid sequence: CASSQDLRGTGGGDQPQHF.

Worth noting for this clone: A read error may produce the germline difference seen at one junction end. J is TRBJ2-7 and V is TRBV7-9; 11 positions agree with TRBD2. The CDR3 runs 14 residues. The V gene's germline CDR1 is SEHNR and CDR2 FQNEAQ (reference sequence). The CDR3 spells CSSSGTSGSYEQYF. As DNA, the CDR3 is TGTTCCAGCAGCGGGACTAGCGGATCCTACGAGCAGTACTTC.

V is TRBV5-6 and J is TRBJ2-5; the match to TRBD1 covers 9 bases. CDR1 SGHDT and CDR2 YYEEEE come from the germline V gene. J gave up 0 bases and V 4 bases, and 4 bases lay outside the gene matches. This CDR3 has 15 amino acids. The CDR3 is CASSPTGGYQETQYF. The CDR3 nucleotides read TGTGCCAGCAGCCCGACAGGGGGGTACCAAGAGACCCAGTACTTC.

This chain connects TRBV6-1 to TRBJ2-7, with a possible D match to TRBD2 (6 bases). Looked up from germline, CDR1 is MNHNS and CDR2 is SASEGT. The CDR3 is 14 residues long. V was shortened by 7 bases and J by 2 bases, with 15 bases between the two germline ends. The CDR3 nucleotides read TGTGCCAGCACGTGGACTGGAGGGCCCTACGAGCAGTACTTC. Protein: CASTWTGGPYEQYF.

The CDR3 DNA reads TGTGCCATCAGTGAGCCCTCCAAATCAGGCAACTATGGCTACACCTTC. It specifies CAISEPSKSGNYGYTF. The chain has TRBV10-3 and TRBJ1-2; unclear D gene. V dropped 2 bases and J dropped 2 bases, with 15 bases sitting between them. Germline lookup yields CDR1 ENHRY and CDR2 SYGVKD. This CDR3 contains 16 residues.

In the case of this clone: The same CDR3 can be traced to other DNA sequences in this sample. V and J are TRBV13 and TRBJ2-5, with unresolved D. This CDR3 has 14 residues. Germline lookup yields CDR1 PRHDT and CDR2 FYEKMQ (reference sequence). V lost 5 bases and J lost 1, with 11 bases in between. The CDR3 nucleotides read TGTGCCAGCAGCCATGGGCAGGCCCAAGAGACCCAGTACTTC. This gives the protein CASSHGQAQETQYF.

The CDR3 reads CASSTHLAGVVYEQYF. The CDR3 DNA reads as TGTGCCAGCAGCACCCACCTAGCGGGAGTAGTGTACGAGCAGTACTTC. This rearrangement joins TRBV7-2 to TRBJ2-7; 10 nucleotides match TRBD2. This CDR3 contains 16 residues. CDR1 is SGHTA and CDR2 is FQGNSA in the germline V gene. Trimming cost V 5 bases and J 4 bases; bases outside gene matches: 11.

This clone appeared once. The V gene is TRBV5-1, the J gene TRBJ2-7; TRBD1 matches 9 bases. Looked up from germline, CDR1 is SGHRS and CDR2 is YFSETQ. V shed 1 base, J shed 2 bases, and the junction held 1 base outside the gene matches. The CDR3 consists of 14 residues. CDR3 amino acids: CASSLRQGAYEQYF. Written as DNA, the CDR3 is TGCGCCAGCAGCTTGAGACAGGGGGCCTACGAGCAGTACTTC. Based on the CDR3 plus reference TRBV5-1 and TRBJ2-7, the full variable domain is KAGVTQTPRYLIKTRGQQVTLSCSPISGHRSVSWYQQTPGQGLQFLFEYFSETQRNKGNFPGRFSGRQFSNSRSEMNVSTLELGDSALYLCASSLRQGAYEQYFGPGTRLTVT.

The CDR3, as DNA: TGTGCCAGCAGCCTCCGCGCCTCCTACGAGCAGTACTTC. Encoded protein: CASSLRASYEQYF. The V call is TRBV27, the J call TRBJ2-5; D ambiguous. The J call is doubtful: the DNA matches TRBJ2-7 better. The CDR3 consists of 13 residues. Germline V CDR1 and CDR2: MNHEY, SMNVEV (reference sequence).

On this clone itself: Its ends do not fully match the called genes, so a read error is possible. The chain employs TRBV7-7 and TRBJ2-2; TRBD1 matches 7 bases. CDR1 is SSHAT and CDR2 is FNYEAQ in the germline V gene (reference sequence). The CDR3 spans 16 residues. The CDR3 coding sequence is TGTGCTAGCAGCCGCCCGACAGGGTCGGGCACCGGGGAGCTGTTTTTT. Its translation: CASSRPTGSGTGELFF. Using reference TRBV7-7 and TRBJ2-2 for the parts outside the CDR3, the full variable domain is GAGVSQSPRYKVTKRGQDVTLRCDPISSHATLYWYQQALGQGPEFLTYFNYEAQPDKSGLPSDRFSAERPEGSISTLTIQRTEQRDSAMYRCASSRPTGSGTGELFFGEGSRLTVL.

The chain has TRBV9 and TRBJ2-3; TRBD1 matches 9 bases. The CDR3 has 14 amino acids. CDR1 is SGDLS, CDR2 YYNGEE, per germline. The V segment lost 4 bases and the J segment 6 bases; nucleotides outside the gene matches: 6. The CDR3 here is CASSPRTGDDTQYF. The CDR3, as DNA: TGTGCCAGCAGCCCCCGGACAGGGGACGATACGCAGTATTTT.

Points on this clone: The junction departs from germline at one end; a sequencing error may be responsible. This chain uses TRBV6-5 with TRBJ1-2, with a weak D call TRBD1 (6 bases). The germline V gene has CDR1 MNHEY and CDR2 SVGAGI. There are 13 residues in the CDR3. The CDR3 DNA reads as TGTGCCAGCGCTGAGGGGGGGTGGTATGGCTACCCCTTC. It translates to CASAEGGWYGYPF.

The chain joins TRBV25-1 to TRBJ2-4; D is unresolved. Per germline, CDR1 MGHDK and CDR2 SYGVNS. V was clipped by 1 base and J by 2 bases, with 6 bases between them. The CDR3 consists of 14 residues. Written as DNA, the CDR3 is TGTGCCAGCAGTGAATCAGGATCCAAAAACATTCAGTACTTC. Translation gives CASSESGSKNIQYF.

This clone was counted a few times. The chain combines TRBV19 with TRBJ2-1; no definite D call. Germline V gives CDR1 LNHDA, CDR2 SQIVND (reference sequence). This CDR3 has 12 residues. V lost 5 bases, J lost 5 bases, and 7 bases lay in between. The CDR3 DNA sequence: TGTGCCAGTAGTTTAGGTAACAATGAGCAGTTCTTC. This translates into CASSLGNNEQFF.

The V and J genes are TRBV5-4 and TRBJ2-1, with D perhaps matching TRBD2 (5 bases). The CDR3 length is 15 residues. V was pared by 4 bases and J by 9 bases, with 20 bases between. The germline gives CDR1 SGHNT, CDR2 YYREEE (reference sequence). The CDR3 DNA is TGTGCCAGCAGCCCCCGGACTCACAACGTCGGTGAGCAGTTCTTC. Protein product: CASSPRTHNVGEQFF.

There are a few counts of this clone. This sequence joins TRBV5-5 and TRBJ1-4, with D possibly TRBD1 on 6 matching bases. Deletions cut 0 bases from V and 7 bases from J, with 16 bases between. Germline V gene data show CDR1 as SGHKS and CDR2 as YYEKEE (reference sequence). The CDR3 loop spans 16 amino acids. The CDR3 loop is CASSLGGGPRSEKLFF. The CDR3 DNA sequence: TGTGCCAGCAGCTTGGGGGGGGGCCCGAGGAGTGAAAAACTGTTTTTT.

V is TRBV28 and J is TRBJ1-5, with TRBD1 identical over 7 bases. Trimming cost V 11 bases and J 2 bases; bases outside gene matches: 9. CDR1 and CDR2 from the germline V gene are MDHEN and SYDVKM. This CDR3 region has 14 residues. The CDR3 DNA is TGTGCCGGCCGACAGGGTGGTGGCAATCAGCCCCAGCATTTT. It encodes CAGRQGGGNQPQHF.

This clone is a singleton in its sample. The chain couples TRBV7-3 to TRBJ2-1, with D perhaps TRBD2 (5 bases). Trimming shortened V by 5 bases and J by 6 bases, and 17 bases separated the two germline ends. There are 15 residues in the CDR3. Germline V gene sequence: CDR1 SGHTA, CDR2 FQGTGA. The CDR3 spells CASSPRFLASNEQFF. In DNA, the CDR3 is TGTGCCAGCAGCCCTAGGTTCCTAGCCAGCAATGAGCAGTTCTTC.

As regards this clone: This sample includes further DNA sequences coding for the same CDR3. The chain joins TRBV6-5 to TRBJ2-3; 8 bases are a match to TRBD2. The CDR3 length is 16 residues. From germline, CDR1 is MNHEY and CDR2 SVGAGI. With 2 bases clipped from V and 6 bases from J, the junction kept 10 bases outside the gene matches. In DNA form, the CDR3 reads TGTGCCAGCAGTTACGGTGGCGGGGGGCCCACCGATACGCAGTATTTT. Encoded protein: CASSYGGGGPTDTQYF.

V is TRBV7-2 and J is TRBJ1-1; weak D call: TRBD1 (6 bases). The CDR3 covers 14 residues. V was trimmed by 3 bases and J by 0 bases, leaving 8 bases between them. Germline CDR1 SGHTA, CDR2 FQGNSA. CDR3 sequence: CASSFGTMNTEAFF. In DNA form, the CDR3 reads TGTGCCAGCAGCTTCGGGACAATGAACACTGAAGCTTTCTTT.

This chain joins TRBV4-2 and TRBJ1-5; the D gene is possibly TRBD1 (6 bases). The CDR3 spans 18 residues. The germline V gene has CDR1 LGHNA and CDR2 YNFKEQ. Trimming took 0 bases from V and 7 from J, leaving 22 bases between them. The CDR3 sequence is CASSQDSEGGGPHQPQHF. The CDR3 DNA follows: TGTGCCAGCAGCCAAGATAGCGAGGGAGGGGGGCCGCACCAGCCCCAGCATTTT.

V gene TRBV10-1 combines with J gene TRBJ2-7; 7 bases agree with TRBD2. After removal of 2 bases from V and 1 base from J, the junction contained 8 bases not matched to a gene. The length of the CDR3 is 16 residues. The germline V gene has CDR1 WNHNN and CDR2 SYGVQD (reference sequence). The CDR3 sequence is CASSENRTRQSYEQYF. In nucleotides, the CDR3 is TGCGCCAGCAGTGAGAATAGGACTAGACAATCCTACGAGCAGTACTTC.